The clone carrying this TCR beta chain turned up a few times. Its specificity is unknown. TCRdb reanalysed the 5' RACE reads using MiXCR and keeps one entry per CDR3 protein. Of about 250,000 distinct CDR3 sequences listed, 11% to 15% are singletons. The sample is drawn from a study of identical twins. Study results and limitations: Twins' surplus sharing was weaker for beta out-of-frame sequences.

In germline, CDR1 is KGHSH, CDR2 LQKENI. This CDR3 has 16 amino acids. The V and J ends lost 3 bases and 0 bases, in that order; junction bases with no gene match: 5. This clonotype was sampled from a woman aged 18-35 years in good health. The chain has TRBV18 and TRBJ2-1; 7 positions agree with TRBD2. Sequenced material: memory (CD45RO+) T cells sorted from blood. Written as DNA, the CDR3 is TGTGCCAGCTCACCGCGGGGGATAAGCTCCTACAATGAGCAGTTCTTC. Protein product: CASSPRGISSYNEQFF.